This T cell receptor (beta chain) comes out of a study of lymphopenia after photon versus proton radiotherapy. The study's findings and limits: Relative stability marked proton patients; photon patients lost diversity and naive cells. Oligoclonal CD8+ Temra expansion after nadir drove photon patients' diversity drop.

Libraries were prepared by immunoSEQ multiplex PCR; TCRdb keeps only in-frame clonotypes and omits some of them. This sample has 150,000 to 200,000 clones, with roughly nine tenths found just once. Concerning this clone itself: The antigen is undetermined.

Trimming stripped 3 bases from V and 0 bases from J, with 21 bases between. Looked up from germline, CDR1 is SNHLY and CDR2 is FYNNEI. CDR3 length: 19 residues. This sequence was found in a man aged 50-59 years with gastric cancer. Sequences were derived from peripheral blood, sampled from a patient treated with photon-based radiotherapy. The gene calls are TRBV2 and TRBJ1-5; no clear D. The CDR3 nucleotides are TGTGCCAGCAGTGAGGACCCACGGCGTCGGTGGAATAGCAATCAGCCCCAGCATTTT. Translating it yields CASSEDPRRRWNSNQPQHF. The full variable domain, in which reference TRBV2 and TRBJ1-5 provide the parts outside the CDR3, is EPEVTQTPSHQVTQMGQEVILRCVPISNHLYFYWYRQILGQKVEFLVSFYNNEISEKSEIFDDQFSVERPDGSNFTLKIRSTKLEDSAMYFCASSEDPRRRWNSNQPQHFGDGTRLSIL.